This T cell receptor beta chain comes out of a study of blood T cell repertoires in COVID-19. At the level of the study: Sources were T cells, B-cell-depleted T cells, or PBMCs; the material itself was cDNA or gDNA.

Original processing methods: Scientists estimated how many nucleated cells there were by amplifying reference gene primers. Libraries were prepared by immunoSEQ multiplex PCR; TCRdb keeps only in-frame clonotypes and omits some of them. V and J calls plus clone size are reproduced from that table; the DNA served to infer D and trimming. The table records nearly 80,000 clones, around 84% of them present only once. This sequence originates from a man aged 50 to 60 with acute or convalescent COVID-19. Sequencing was done on a sample of peripheral blood.

In nucleotides, the CDR3 is TGTGCCAGCACTTTGCCAGGGTCGGGTCAGCCCCAGCATTTT. This codes for CASTLPGSGQPQHF. This chain links TRBV28 with TRBJ1-5; D is perhaps TRBD1 (5 bases). The germline V gene encodes CDR1 MDHEN and CDR2 SYDVKM. V lost 7 bases, J lost 6 bases, and 16 bases lay in between. The CDR3 covers 14 residues.